One sample yielded the 28 T cell receptor beta chains listed below, sequenced in a study of OX40 agonist ivuxolimab in advanced cancers. Profiling relied on immunoSEQ multiplex PCR, and the TCRdb table lists in-frame clones only, not all of them. The table lists approximately 82,000 clones, around 94% of them singletons, with over 20% in the top ten. This sample comprised CD4+ or CD8+ T cells sorted from blood, obtained in a trial of the OX40 agonist ivuxolimab. All receptors derive from an adult with an advanced solid tumor such as melanoma, head and neck, liver or kidney cancer.

The chain carries TRBV11-2 and TRBJ1-2, with D tentatively TRBD1 (5 bases). Germline V gene sequence: CDR1 SGHAT, CDR2 FQNNGV. V was pared by 6 bases and J by 4 bases, with 21 bases between. CDR3 length equals 16 residues. CDR3 sequence reads: CASRSPSRGKGYGYTF. In DNA form, the CDR3 reads TGTGCCAGCAGAAGCCCCTCGAGGGGAAAGGGCTATGGCTACACCTTC. Combining the CDR3 with reference TRBV11-2 and TRBJ1-2 gives the whole variable domain EAGVAQSPRYKIIEKRQSVAFWCNPISGHATLYWYQQILGQGPKLLIQFQNNGVVDDSQLPKDRFSAERLKGVDSTLKIQPAKLEDSAVYLCASRSPSRGKGYGYTFGSGTRLTVV.

In its sample, this clone was seen once. This rearrangement joins TRBV27 to TRBJ2-5; D possibly corresponds to TRBD2 (5 bases). This CDR3 is built from 15 residues. V dropped 3 bases and J dropped 2 bases, with 13 bases sitting between them. Per the germline V gene, CDR1 is MNHEY and CDR2 is SMNVEV (reference sequence). The CDR3 loop reads CASSFVPPGQETQYF. For the CDR3, the DNA is TGTGCCAGCAGTTTTGTCCCCCCGGGGCAAGAGACCCAGTACTTC.

The gene calls are TRBV5-1 and TRBJ2-2; D not resolved. CDR3 length: 13 amino acids. Trimming stripped 0 bases from V and 7 bases from J, with 7 bases between. Germline V gene sequence: CDR1 SGHRS, CDR2 YFSETQ. The CDR3 reads CASSLGLYGELFF. CDR3 DNA sequence: TGCGCCAGCAGCTTGGGCCTTTACGGGGAGCTGTTTTTT.

The V call is TRBV4-1, the J call TRBJ2-7; D not resolved. This CDR3 has 16 residues. Germline V gene data show CDR1 as MGHRA and CDR2 as YSYEKL. The germline V and J ends were trimmed by 1 base and 0 bases, with 13 bases remaining between them. This CDR3 reads CASSQAWQESSYEQYF. In nucleotides, the CDR3 is TGCGCCAGCAGCCAAGCGTGGCAGGAGAGCTCCTACGAGCAGTACTTC.

This rearrangement joins TRBV6-1 to TRBJ2-7; D remains ambiguous. Germline values: CDR1 MNHNS, CDR2 SASEGT. The CDR3 sequence is 12 residues long. Trimming took 1 base from V and 7 from J, leaving 8 bases between them. The CDR3 is CASSEGRLEQYF. Here the CDR3 DNA reads TGTGCCAGCAGTGAAGGAAGGTTGGAGCAGTACTTC.

The chain joins TRBV4-1 to TRBJ2-7; TRBD1 matches 8 bases. Per the germline V gene, CDR1 is MGHRA and CDR2 is YSYEKL. This CDR3 has 14 amino acids. V lost 6 bases and J lost 6; bases outside the gene matches: 10. The DNA for the CDR3 is TGCGCCAGCAGTCGAAACGGACAGGGCCTCGAGCAGTACTTC. It yields the protein CASSRNGQGLEQYF.

The chain uses TRBV9 and TRBJ2-1; 8 bases are shared with TRBD2. Germline V gene lookup returns CDR1 SGDLS and CDR2 YYNGEE. The CDR3 is made up of 15 amino acids. V lost 3 bases to trimming and J lost 3 bases; unmatched junction nucleotides: 5. CDR3 in amino acids: CASSDTSGFYNEQFF. The CDR3 DNA follows: TGTGCCAGCAGCGACACTAGCGGTTTCTACAATGAGCAGTTCTTC.

The V and J genes are TRBV4-3 and TRBJ2-7, with 11 bases fitting TRBD1. The CDR3 is 14 amino acids. The ends lost 4 bases at V and 4 bases at J; junction bases unmatched: 3. In germline, CDR1 is LGHNA, CDR2 YSLEER. The CDR3 loop reads CASSPGTGGYEQYF. The CDR3, as DNA: TGCGCCAGCAGCCCCGGGACAGGGGGGTACGAGCAGTACTTC.

This chain uses TRBV5-1 with TRBJ1-2, with D uncertain. Trimming took 2 bases from V and 3 from J, leaving 11 bases between them. The germline CDR1 and CDR2 sequences are SGHRS and YFSETQ. This CDR3 comprises 14 residues. DNA for the CDR3: TGCGCCAGCAGCTTCACCGAGGACCACTATGGCTACACCTTC. Translation: CASSFTEDHYGYTF.

The J gene is TRBJ2-3, the V gene TRBV4-1, with TRBD1 matching 9 bases. In germline, CDR1 is MGHRA, CDR2 YSYEKL. Unmatched junction bases numbered 5, after V lost 3 bases and J lost 4 bases. The CDR3 is made up of 15 amino acids. CDR3 bases: TGCGCCAGCAGCCAGGGACAGGGCCGGCCAGATACGCAGTATTTT. It encodes CASSQGQGRPDTQYF.

The CDR3 DNA reads TGTGCCAGCAGTTCCGGGCTACTTAATGAAAAACTGTTTTTT. The encoded protein is CASSSGLLNEKLFF. V and J are TRBV6-5 and TRBJ1-4; D is unresolved. From germline, CDR1 is MNHEY and CDR2 SVGAGI. The V and J ends lost 4 bases and 4 bases respectively, with 10 bases between them. The length of the CDR3 is 14 residues.

The DNA of the CDR3 is TGTGCCAGCAGTGAAGGGTGGGACACTGAAGCTTTCTTT. Translated, it gives CASSEGWDTEAFF. The chain recombines TRBV27 with TRBJ1-1; D not certain. V lost 5 bases and J lost 3, with 10 bases in between. Germline loops: CDR1 MNHEY, CDR2 SMNVEV (reference sequence). The CDR3 is 13 amino acids.

The chain is built from TRBV7-9 and TRBJ1-2, with unresolved D. CDR3 length: 12 amino acids. Germline values: CDR1 SEHNR, CDR2 FQNEAQ (reference sequence). Trimming stripped 3 bases from V and 4 bases from J, with 6 bases between. CDR3: CASSFDPYGYTF. CDR3 sequence (DNA): TGTGCCAGCAGCTTTGACCCCTATGGCTACACCTTC.

A few counts support this clone. This chain uses TRBV9 with TRBJ2-2; no reliable D call. Germline assignment: CDR1 SGDLS and CDR2 YYNGEE. The CDR3 sequence is 14 residues long. V was clipped by 0 bases and J by 0 bases, with 3 bases between them. CDR3 nucleotides: TGTGCCAGCAGCGTAGAGTCGAACACCGGGGAGCTGTTTTTT. The encoded protein is CASSVESNTGELFF.

The genes are TRBV4-3 and TRBJ1-4; tentatively, D is TRBD1 (6 bases). Looked up from germline, CDR1 is LGHNA and CDR2 is YSLEER. CDR3 size: 15 residues. The V and J ends lost 4 bases and 7 bases respectively, with 16 bases between them. The CDR3: CASSLQGGVGEKLFF. The DNA of the CDR3 is TGCGCCAGCAGCCTTCAAGGGGGGGTGGGTGAAAAACTGTTTTTT.

Here the CDR3 DNA reads TGTGCCAGTAGTATGGGTCTAGCGGTTAGCACAGATACGCAGTATTTT. Its protein product is CASSMGLAVSTDTQYF. The chain links TRBV19 to TRBJ2-3; 7 positions match TRBD2. The CDR3 consists of 16 residues. The J segment lost 0 bases and the V segment lost 3 bases, leaving 6 bases of the junction unmatched. From germline, CDR1 is LNHDA and CDR2 SQIVND (reference sequence).

The gene calls are TRBV6-1 and TRBJ1-1; 9 nucleotides agree with TRBD1. The CDR3 has 15 residues. The germline V gene has CDR1 MNHNS and CDR2 SASEGT. Trimming cost V 4 bases and J 0 bases; bases outside gene matches: 3. The DNA of the CDR3 is TGTGCCAGCAGTGTCAGGACAGGGGTGAACACTGAAGCTTTCTTT. Protein product: CASSVRTGVNTEAFF.

This chain connects TRBV30 to TRBJ1-2, with D unresolved. Trimming took off 0 bases at V and 2 bases at J, with 7 bases between the two ends. The CDR3 is 13 amino acids. The V gene's germline CDR1 is GTSNPN and CDR2 SVGIG (reference sequence). CDR3 nucleotides: TGTGCCTGGAGTGTAAGAGGGAACTATGGCTACACCTTC. It translates to CAWSVRGNYGYTF. Filled out from reference TRBV30 and TRBJ1-2, the complete variable domain reads SQTIHQWPATLVQPVGSPLSLECTVEGTSNPNLYWYRQAAGRGLQLLFYSVGIGQISSEVPQNLSASRPQDRQFILSSKKLLLSDSGFYLCAWSVRGNYGYTFGSGTRLTVV.

In its sample, this clone was seen once. The chain recombines TRBV18 with TRBJ2-7, with 13 bases identical to TRBD2. The ends lost 1 base at V and 3 bases at J; junction bases unmatched: 3. CDR1 is KGHSH and CDR2 is LQKENI in the germline V gene. The CDR3 is 16 residues long. The CDR3 DNA follows: TGTGCCAGCTCACCACAGGGGACTAGCGGGGTCTACGAGCAGTACTTC. Its translation: CASSPQGTSGVYEQYF.

This clone was recorded once. This chain joins TRBV7-2 and TRBJ2-7, with D possibly matching TRBD2 (5 bases). V was clipped by 5 bases and J by 3 bases, with 17 bases between them. The V gene's germline CDR1 is SGHTA and CDR2 FQGNSA. The CDR3 loop spans 15 amino acids. The CDR3 bases are TGTGCCAGCAGCCCGAAGGGTTTAGGAGGCTACGAGCAGTACTTC. This sequence encodes CASSPKGLGGYEQYF.

The chain links TRBV5-6 to TRBJ2-7; possible D gene TRBD1, 5 bases. Looked up from germline, CDR1 is SGHDT and CDR2 is YYEEEE. This CDR3 comprises 11 residues. Trimming shortened V by 2 bases and J by 6 bases, and 6 bases separated the two germline ends. In DNA, the CDR3 is TGTGCCAGCAGCTTAGGGGCCGAGCAGTACTTC. Translating it yields CASSLGAEQYF.

V and J are TRBV6-6 and TRBJ2-7; no clear D. This CDR3 is 14 amino acids long. Germline CDR1 MNHNY, CDR2 SVGAGI (reference sequence). V was pared by 0 bases and J by 2 bases, with 8 bases between. The CDR3: CASSYSELTYEQYF. Here the CDR3 DNA reads TGTGCCAGCAGTTACTCGGAACTAACCTACGAGCAGTACTTC.

This chain links TRBV6-1 with TRBJ1-4; D perhaps matches TRBD1 (5 bases). CDR3 length: 14 amino acids. With 8 bases removed from V and 3 bases from J, the gap between germline ends came to 13 bases. CDR1 and CDR2 from the germline V gene are MNHNS and SASEGT. The CDR3 region has the DNA TGTGCCAGCTTTAGGGACCGCCCTAATGAAAAACTGTTTTTT. Encoded protein: CASFRDRPNEKLFF.

The CDR3 loop is CASSQDWQGSGDTQYF. The CDR3, as DNA: TGTGCCAGCAGCCAAGATTGGCAGGGAAGTGGAGATACGCAGTATTTT. V is TRBV14 and J is TRBJ2-3; D might be TRBD1 (5 bases). Trimming took 0 bases from V and 5 from J, leaving 15 bases between them. Germline V lookup: CDR1 SGHDN, CDR2 FVKESK. The length of the CDR3 is 16 residues.

The rearrangement joins TRBV4-1 to TRBJ2-5, with D possibly being TRBD1 (5 bases). From germline, CDR1 is MGHRA and CDR2 YSYEKL. The CDR3 totals 14 residues. Deletions cut 0 bases from V and 3 bases from J, with 8 bases between. In nucleotides, the CDR3 is TGCGCCAGCAGCCAAGAGGGCAGGGAAGAGACCCAGTACTTC. This sequence encodes CASSQEGREETQYF.

The rearrangement joins TRBV5-1 to TRBJ2-1; TRBD1 matches at 11 bases. This CDR3 has 12 amino acids. Unmatched junction bases numbered 5, after V lost 8 bases and J lost 10 bases. Germline CDR1 reads SGHRS; CDR2 reads YFSETQ. In DNA form, the CDR3 reads TGCGCCAGTCGGACAGGGGGCGGGGAGCAGTTCTTC. It codes for CASRTGGGEQFF. The variable domain in full, completed from reference TRBV5-1 and TRBJ2-1, reads KAGVTQTPRYLIKTRGQQVTLSCSPISGHRSVSWYQQTPGQGLQFLFEYFSETQRNKGNFPGRFSGRQFSNSRSEMNVSTLELGDSALYLCASRTGGGEQFFGPGTRLTVL.

This chain connects TRBV4-3 to TRBJ2-3; unclear D gene. From germline, CDR1 is LGHNA and CDR2 YSLEER. The V and J ends lost 0 bases and 6 bases respectively, with 10 bases between them. CDR3 size: 14 residues. CDR3 nucleotides: TGCGCCAGCAGCCAAGATTTTAAGGTGGATACGCAGTATTTT. Amino acids: CASSQDFKVDTQYF.

The chain has TRBV5-5 and TRBJ1-2, with 7 bases aligning to TRBD1. V lost 4 bases and J lost 0; bases outside the gene matches: 6. Germline V lookup: CDR1 SGHKS, CDR2 YYEKEE (reference sequence). CDR3 length: 15 residues. Here the CDR3 reads CASSPRQGANYGYTF. CDR3 nucleotides: TGTGCCAGCAGCCCCAGACAGGGCGCTAACTATGGCTACACCTTC.